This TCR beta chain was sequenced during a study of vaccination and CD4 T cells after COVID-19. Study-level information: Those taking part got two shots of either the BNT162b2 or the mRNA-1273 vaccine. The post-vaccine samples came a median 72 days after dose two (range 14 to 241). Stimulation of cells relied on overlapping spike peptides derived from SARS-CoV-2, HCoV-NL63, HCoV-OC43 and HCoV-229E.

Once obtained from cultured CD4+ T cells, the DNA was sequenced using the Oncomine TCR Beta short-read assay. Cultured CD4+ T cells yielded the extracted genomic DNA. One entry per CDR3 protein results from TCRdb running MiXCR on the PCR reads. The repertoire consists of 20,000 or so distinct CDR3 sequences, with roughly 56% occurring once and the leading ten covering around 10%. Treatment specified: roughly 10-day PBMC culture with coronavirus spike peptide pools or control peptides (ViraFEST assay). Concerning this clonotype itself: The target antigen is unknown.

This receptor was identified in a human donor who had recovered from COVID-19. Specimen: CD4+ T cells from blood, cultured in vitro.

Here the CDR3 reads CASSRAGGSTDTQYF. The CDR3 coding sequence is TGTGCCAGCAGTCGGGCAGGGGGCAGCACAGATACGCAGTATTTT. The genes are TRBV5-6 and TRBJ2-3; 8 bases are a match to TRBD1. Germline V gene lookup returns CDR1 SGHDT and CDR2 YYEEEE. V lost 5 bases to trimming and J lost 0 bases; unmatched junction nucleotides: 5. The CDR3 has 15 residues.